A selection of T cell receptor beta chains follows, all from one sample in a study of radiation and T cells in renal cell carcinoma. Produced via immunoSEQ multiplex PCR; TCRdb's table is partial and in-frame only. The repertoire holds 110,000 to 150,000 clones, around four fifths seen once, with less than 25% in the top ten. Material: blood, obtained from a patient whose treatment included radiotherapy and nephrectomy. These receptors were collected from a woman aged 45-60 years with renal cell carcinoma. The CDR3 runs from the conserved cysteine through the conserved F or W. The order of the fields is J gene, V gene, CDR3 protein.

J gene: TRBJ2-7
V gene: TRBV5-5
CDR3 protein: CASSLSLYEQYF

J gene: TRBJ2-2
V gene: TRBV12-5
CDR3 protein: CASGLGGTGELFF

J gene: TRBJ1-2
V gene: TRBV5-3
CDR3 protein: CARSFIWETADYYGYTF

J gene: TRBJ1-5
V gene: TRBV4-1
CDR3 protein: CASSLQYTGNQPQHF

J gene: TRBJ1-5
V gene: TRBV2
CDR3 protein: CASSVGQPQHF

J gene: TRBJ1-4
V gene: TRBV27
CDR3 protein: CASSIVAGATNEKLFF

J gene: TRBJ2-7
V gene: TRBV2
CDR3 protein: CASSPSLSSYEQYF

J gene: TRBJ1-2
V gene: TRBV6-5
CDR3 protein: CASSSIDRHYGYTF

J gene: TRBJ2-3
V gene: TRBV10-2
CDR3 protein: CASRQGIPDTQYF

J gene: TRBJ2-2
V gene: TRBV2
CDR3 protein: CASSEPTGGFGELFF